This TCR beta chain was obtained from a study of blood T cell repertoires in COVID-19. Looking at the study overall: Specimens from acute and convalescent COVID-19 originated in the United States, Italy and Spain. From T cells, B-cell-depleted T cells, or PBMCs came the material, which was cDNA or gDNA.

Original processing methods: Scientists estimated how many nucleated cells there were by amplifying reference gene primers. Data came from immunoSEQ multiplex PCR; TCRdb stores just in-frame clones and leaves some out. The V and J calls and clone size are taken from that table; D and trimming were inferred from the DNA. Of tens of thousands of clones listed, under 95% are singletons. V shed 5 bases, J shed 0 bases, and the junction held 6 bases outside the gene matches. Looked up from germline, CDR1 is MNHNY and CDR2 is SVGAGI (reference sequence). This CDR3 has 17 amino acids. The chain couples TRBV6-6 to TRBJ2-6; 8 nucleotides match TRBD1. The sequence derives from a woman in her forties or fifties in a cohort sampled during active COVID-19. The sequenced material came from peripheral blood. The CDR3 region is CASSPWTGPSGANVLTF. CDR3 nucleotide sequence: TGTGCCAGCAGTCCATGGACAGGGCCCTCTGGGGCCAACGTCCTGACTTTC.